The 24 T cell receptor beta chains below all came from one sample that was sequenced in a study of identifying expanded T cells in peripheral blood. Clones were read by immunoSEQ multiplex PCR, and TCRdb kept only the in-frame ones, dropping some. The sample contains 90,000 to 95,000 clones, around 90% of which appear only once. Sequenced material: blood. The source of these receptors is a person between 18 and 75 years old in good health.

This chain links TRBV20-1 with TRBJ1-3; tentative D call: TRBD1 (5 bases). This CDR3 comprises 11 residues. Germline CDR1 is DFQATT and CDR2 is SNEGSKA (reference sequence). The V gene lost 6 bases and the J gene lost 8 bases, with 11 bases spanning the gap. The chain's CDR3 is CSAREGDTIYF. The DNA of the CDR3 is TGCAGTGCGAGGGAAGGGGACACCATATATTTT.

The chain has TRBV7-9 and TRBJ2-1; D not certain. V lost 5 bases, J lost 4 bases, and 15 bases lay in between. In germline, CDR1 is SEHNR, CDR2 FQNEAQ (reference sequence). The CDR3 runs to 15 residues. CDR3 sequence (DNA): TGTGCCAGCAGCATCCTTAGGGATACGTACAATGAGCAGTTCTTC. It is translated as CASSILRDTYNEQFF.

The chain recombines TRBV6-6 with TRBJ2-1; D not certain. V lost 4 bases, J lost 10 bases, and 17 bases lay in between. Per the germline V gene, CDR1 is MNHNY and CDR2 is SVGAGI (reference sequence). CDR3 length: 14 amino acids. The CDR3 loop is CASSSEVGGTEQFF. CDR3 in DNA: TGTGCCAGCAGTTCGGAAGTGGGCGGTACGGAGCAGTTCTTC.

The CDR3 DNA reads TGTGCCAGCAGCGTAGGGACAGGGCCCTACAATGAGCAGTTCTTC. This translates into CASSVGTGPYNEQFF. V usage is TRBV9 and J usage is TRBJ2-1, with 8 bases that match TRBD1. Unmatched junction bases numbered 1, after V lost 0 bases and J lost 2 bases. The CDR3 extends over 15 amino acids. Germline CDR1 is SGDLS and CDR2 is YYNGEE.

The chain links TRBV27 to TRBJ2-5; 8 bases match TRBD1. The J call is uncertain, as TRBJ2-7 better fits the DNA end. Germline loops: CDR1 MNHEY, CDR2 SMNVEV (reference sequence). The CDR3 loop spans 13 amino acids. CDR3 loop: CASSFDGTGEQYF. The CDR3 bases are TGTGCCAGCAGTTTCGACGGGACAGGCGAGCAGTACTTC.

This chain joins TRBV5-1 and TRBJ1-4; D perhaps matches TRBD1 (6 bases). This CDR3 region has 16 residues. V lost 3 bases and J lost 0, with 12 bases in between. In germline, CDR1 is SGHRS, CDR2 YFSETQ. This CDR3 is CASSWGRGTTNEKLFF. DNA of the CDR3: TGCGCCAGCAGCTGGGGGCGGGGAACAACTAATGAAAAACTGTTTTTT.

The chain combines TRBV7-3 with TRBJ1-1, with 9 bases that match TRBD1. Germline-derived CDR1 and CDR2 are SGHTA and FQGTGA. The length of the CDR3 is 15 residues. The trim removed 4 bases at V and 6 bases at J, leaving 9 bases unmatched. In nucleotides, the CDR3 is TGTGCCAGCAGCTCCGGCTCGGGACAGGGTTCTGAAGCTTTCTTT. Translation: CASSSGSGQGSEAFF.

V and J are TRBV10-2 and TRBJ1-1; D may be TRBD1 (5 bases). Germline V lookup: CDR1 WSHSY, CDR2 SAAADI. V lost 3 bases and J lost 3, with 11 bases in between. This CDR3 comprises 14 residues. CDR3 in DNA: TGCGCCAGCAGTGATCAAGGGGAGGACACTGAAGCTTTCTTT. Amino acid sequence: CASSDQGEDTEAFF.

CDR3: CASSGPDRYEQYF. The CDR3 nucleotides read TGCGCCAGCAGCGGGCCGGACAGGTACGAGCAGTACTTC. The gene calls are TRBV5-1 and TRBJ2-7; 7 bases align to TRBD1. This CDR3 comprises 13 residues. Germline assignment: CDR1 SGHRS and CDR2 YFSETQ. Trimming at V came to 4 bases and at J to 4 bases, leaving 5 bases not matched to a gene.

The chain couples TRBV10-3 to TRBJ2-1; unclear D gene. Trimming shortened V by 0 bases and J by 4 bases, and 7 bases separated the two germline ends. Germline CDR1 and CDR2: ENHRY and SYGVKD. The CDR3 runs to 14 residues. This CDR3 is CAISESPRYNEQFF. The CDR3 bases are TGTGCCATCAGTGAGTCGCCACGTTACAATGAGCAGTTCTTC.

This chain links TRBV15 with TRBJ1-1, with unresolved D. CDR1 LNHNV and CDR2 YYDKDF come from the germline V gene (reference sequence). The CDR3 runs to 14 residues. V lost 6 bases and J lost 1, with 12 bases in between. CDR3 coding DNA: TGTGCCACCAGTCCCGGACGGGAGAACACTGAAGCTTTCTTT. This codes for CATSPGRENTEAFF.

The rearrangement links TRBV27 to TRBJ2-1; a weak D match, TRBD2 (5 bases). The CDR3 totals 15 residues. Germline-derived CDR1 and CDR2 are MNHEY and SMNVEV (reference sequence). Trimming stripped 2 bases from V and 5 bases from J, with 13 bases between. This CDR3 is CASSLIGLANNEQFF. DNA of the CDR3: TGTGCCAGCAGTTTAATTGGCCTAGCTAACAATGAGCAGTTCTTC.

J is TRBJ2-3 and V is TRBV29-1, with D unclear. The CDR3 runs 12 residues. CDR1 SQVTM and CDR2 ANQGSEA come from the germline V gene. V lost 6 bases and J 0 bases, leaving 7 bases between the germline ends. This CDR3 is CSVPYSTDTQYF. The CDR3 nucleotides read TGCAGCGTCCCATACAGCACAGATACGCAGTATTTT.

The rearrangement links TRBV30 to TRBJ2-7; D not certain. Per the germline V gene, CDR1 is GTSNPN and CDR2 is SVGIG (reference sequence). The CDR3 is 12 residues long. The V end was cut by 2 bases, the J end by 1 base, with 6 bases between. CDR3 region: CAWSPSSYEQYF. CDR3 nucleotide sequence: TGTGCCTGGAGTCCTTCATCCTACGAGCAGTACTTC.

This chain connects TRBV11-1 to TRBJ1-1; D is unclear. The germline V gene has CDR1 SGHAT and CDR2 FQDESV (reference sequence). The germline V and J ends were trimmed by 9 bases and 1 base, with 15 bases remaining between them. This CDR3 region has 14 residues. CDR3 residues: CASSREGGNTEAFF. CDR3 DNA: TGTGCCAGTTCAAGGGAGGGAGGGAACACTGAAGCTTTCTTT.

The rearrangement links TRBV10-3 to TRBJ1-1, with unresolved D. Trimming shortened V by 0 bases and J by 1 base, and 9 bases separated the two germline ends. The length of the CDR3 is 15 residues. Germline assignment: CDR1 ENHRY and CDR2 SYGVKD. The CDR3, as DNA: TGTGCCATCAGTGAGTCGGGCGGTTCGAACACTGAAGCTTTCTTT. It specifies CAISESGGSNTEAFF.

The rearrangement joins TRBV4-2 to TRBJ2-3; 13 nucleotides align to TRBD2. The CDR3 sequence is 18 residues long. With V trimmed by 0 bases and J by 6 bases, 9 bases remained unmatched. Germline values: CDR1 LGHNA, CDR2 YNFKEQ. CDR3 in amino acids: CASSQENSGLAGVDTQYF. CDR3 coding DNA: TGTGCCAGCAGCCAAGAAAATTCCGGACTAGCGGGAGTGGATACGCAGTATTTT.

The V and J genes are TRBV5-1 and TRBJ2-3, with D possibly matching TRBD2 (6 bases). CDR3 length equals 16 residues. Trimming removed 3 bases at V and 2 bases at J, with 16 bases between. Germline V gives CDR1 SGHRS, CDR2 YFSETQ. The CDR3 nucleotides read TGCGCCAGCAGCTCCACGGCGACTAGATCCACAGATACGCAGTATTTT. Translation: CASSSTATRSTDTQYF.

The gene calls are TRBV29-1 and TRBJ1-1; D unclear. Germline-derived CDR1 and CDR2 are SQVTM and ANQGSEA. The CDR3 covers 13 residues. V was clipped by 8 bases and J by 1 base, with 14 bases between them. CDR3 protein: CSIFGVKNTEAFF. DNA of the CDR3: TGCAGCATCTTTGGGGTGAAGAACACTGAAGCTTTCTTT.

V is TRBV29-1 and J is TRBJ2-4; 11 nucleotides match TRBD2. This CDR3 has 14 amino acids. The junction had 6 bases not matched to a gene; V was cut back by 4 bases and J by 7 bases. CDR1 SQVTM and CDR2 ANQGSEA come from the germline V gene. The CDR3 DNA reads TGCAGCGTTGCAGTACTAGCGGGAGAGAACATTCAGTACTTC. Amino acids: CSVAVLAGENIQYF. Using reference TRBV29-1 and TRBJ2-4 for the parts outside the CDR3, the full variable domain is SAVISQKPSRDICQRGTSLTIQCQVDSQVTMMFWYRQQPGQSLTLIATANQGSEATYESGFVIDKFPISRPNLTFSTLTVSNMSPEDSSIYLCSVAVLAGENIQYFGAGTRLSVL.

The chain joins TRBV21-1 to TRBJ2-2; the table's D call TRBD2 went unverified against the DNA. TRBV21-1 is recorded as a pseudogene. The CDR3 covers 16 residues. The CDR3, as DNA: TGTGCCAGCAGCAAAGTAGGGCTAGCGGGAGTCGGGGAGCTGTTTTTT. As protein: CASSKVGLAGVGELFF.

J is TRBJ2-5 and V is TRBV5-4; D call uncertain. Between the trimmed V and J ends, which lost 0 bases and 4 bases, there was a span of 16 bases. CDR3 length equals 16 residues. Germline V CDR1 and CDR2: SGHNT, YYREEE (reference sequence). For the CDR3, the DNA is TGTGCCAGCAGCTTGGATTCCGGCCCTCTGGGAGAGACCCAGTACTTC. Translating it yields CASSLDSGPLGETQYF.

The J gene is TRBJ2-7, the V gene TRBV5-6; possibly TRBD1 for D (6 bases). CDR1 and CDR2 (germline): SGHDT, YYEEEE. CDR3 length equals 18 residues. V was clipped by 1 base and J by 4 bases, with 24 bases between them. DNA for the CDR3: TGTGCCAGCAGCTTGAGTTTGTTTTGGAAGCAGGGGTTATACGAGCAGTACTTC. It specifies CASSLSLFWKQGLYEQYF.

The chain combines TRBV9 with TRBJ2-1; tentative D call: TRBD2 (6 bases). Germline V gene lookup returns CDR1 SGDLS and CDR2 YYNGEE. The CDR3 has 14 amino acids. V was shortened by 2 bases and J by 5 bases, with 11 bases between the two germline ends. This CDR3 is CASSVGSTDNEQFF. In nucleotides, the CDR3 is TGTGCCAGCAGCGTCGGGAGTACGGACAATGAGCAGTTCTTC.